The T cell receptor (beta chain) under discussion was sequenced for a study of OX40 agonist ivuxolimab in advanced cancers. Overall study findings and caveats: On average, CD8+ T cells showed a greater number of expanded clones than CD4+.

A word on this clone: What it recognizes is unknown.

The table came from immunoSEQ multiplex PCR; TCRdb's copy has only in-frame clones and leaves some out. Of roughly 9,900 clones in the sample, over 65% were seen once. The CDR3 runs to 15 residues. Germline trimming cut 0 bases from V and 3 bases from J; bases unmatched to any gene: 4. Germline-derived CDR1 and CDR2 are GTSNPN and SVGIG (reference sequence). The chain couples TRBV30 to TRBJ2-2; 7 bases match TRBD1. The source is an adult with an advanced solid tumor such as melanoma, head and neck, liver or kidney cancer. The source material was CD4+ or CD8+ T cells sorted from blood, sampled in a trial of the OX40 agonist ivuxolimab. In nucleotides, the CDR3 is TGTGCCTGGAGTGTACTCGACAGGGACACCGGGGAGCTGTTTTTT. Protein: CAWSVLDRDTGELFF.